These 30 T cell receptor beta chains share one sample of origin, sequenced in a study of STAT5B mutations in CD4+ large granular lymphocyte leukemia. Generated by immunoSEQ multiplex PCR, the TCRdb table keeps only in-frame clones and is missing some. The data hold 35,000 or so clones, with around nine tenths observed a single time. Material for sequencing was CD4+ T cells from blood buffy coats. These TCRs come from a human donor in good health.

This clone was detected only once. The gene calls are TRBV5-5 and TRBJ2-3; 11 positions agree with TRBD2. The ends lost 3 bases at V and 1 base at J; junction bases unmatched: 10. The CDR3 runs to 18 residues. Germline-derived CDR1 and CDR2 are SGHKS and YYEKEE (reference sequence). CDR3 bases: TGTGCCAGCAGCTCGACAGAACTAGCGGGAGACGGCACAGATACGCAGTATTTT. Residues: CASSSTELAGDGTDTQYF.

CDR3 residues: CASSPGIYEQYF. CDR3 coding DNA: TGTGCCAGCAGCCCAGGGATCTACGAGCAGTACTTC. This rearrangement joins TRBV7-2 to TRBJ2-7; D perhaps matches TRBD1 (5 bases). The germline CDR1 and CDR2 sequences are SGHTA and FQGNSA. The CDR3 runs to 12 residues. Trimming pared 5 bases from V and 3 bases from J, leaving 8 bases between. The complete variable domain, with remaining parts taken from reference TRBV7-2 and TRBJ2-7, reads GAGVSQSPSNKVTEKGKDVELRCDPISGHTALYWYRQSLGQGLEFLIYFQGNSAPDKSGLPSDRFSAERTGGSVSTLTIQRTQQEDSAVYLCASSPGIYEQYFGPGTRLTVT.

V and J are TRBV7-3 and TRBJ1-1, with TRBD1 matching 7 bases. This CDR3 region has 13 residues. Germline assignment: CDR1 SGHTA and CDR2 FQGTGA. V lost 2 bases, J lost 7 bases, and 4 bases stayed unmatched. DNA for the CDR3: TGTGCCAGCAGCTTAGGCACAGGGGATGAAGCTTTCTTT. Translating it yields CASSLGTGDEAFF.

This clone has more than one count but fewer than ten. The rearrangement links TRBV10-3 to TRBJ1-2; D is perhaps TRBD1 (6 bases). V was clipped by 6 bases and J by 7 bases, with 18 bases between them. Germline V CDR1 and CDR2: ENHRY, SYGVKD. There are 14 residues in the CDR3. Here the CDR3 reads CAISPTGMGSGYTF. The CDR3 coding sequence is TGTGCCATCAGCCCTACAGGGATGGGGAGTGGCTACACCTTC.

The chain employs TRBV5-4 and TRBJ2-1, with 8 bases lining up with TRBD1. CDR1 and CDR2 (germline): SGHNT, YYREEE (reference sequence). Unmatched junction bases numbered 10, after V lost 5 bases and J lost 6 bases. This CDR3 has 15 amino acids. In DNA form, the CDR3 reads TGTGCCAGCAGTCCCGACAGGGGTATCCGCAATGAGCAGTTCTTC. Amino acid sequence: CASSPDRGIRNEQFF.

The count of this clone is one. V usage is TRBV15 and J usage is TRBJ1-5; D not resolved. With 8 bases removed from V and 5 bases from J, the gap between germline ends came to 13 bases. From germline, CDR1 is LNHNV and CDR2 YYDKDF (reference sequence). This CDR3 has 13 residues. The CDR3 spells CATRAGSDQPQHF. CDR3 nucleotide sequence: TGTGCCACCCGCGCGGGCTCGGATCAGCCCCAGCATTTT.

This clone was counted a single time. The chain is built from TRBV7-5 and TRBJ1-1. TRBV7-5 is a recognized pseudogene. This CDR3 is built from 15 residues. The CDR3: CARSVPVPGNTEAFF. In nucleotides, the CDR3 is TGTGCCAGAAGCGTCCCCGTCCCGGGGAACACTGAAGCTTTCTTT.

The chain employs TRBV5-4 and TRBJ2-7; D is ambiguous. Germline V gene sequence: CDR1 SGHNT, CDR2 YYREEE (reference sequence). This CDR3 comprises 15 residues. Trimming pared 1 base from V and 0 bases from J, leaving 11 bases between. The CDR3 loop is CASSLKARSSYEQYF. The CDR3 bases are TGTGCCAGCAGCTTGAAGGCGAGGAGCTCCTACGAGCAGTACTTC.

The chain joins TRBV15 to TRBJ2-7; D is perhaps TRBD1 or TRBD2 (5 bases each). The CDR3 is made up of 16 amino acids. V was cut by 1 base and J by 4 bases, with 17 bases left in between. Germline values: CDR1 LNHNV, CDR2 YYDKDF (reference sequence). CDR3 nucleotides: TGTGCCACCAGCAGAGTAAACCTGGGGACGGGGTACGAGCAGTACTTC. It is translated as CATSRVNLGTGYEQYF.

The J gene is TRBJ2-7, the V gene TRBV28; tentative D call: TRBD2 (5 bases). This CDR3 comprises 13 residues. V was pared by 2 bases and J by 5 bases, with 10 bases between. Per the germline V gene, CDR1 is MDHEN and CDR2 is SYDVKM. Here the CDR3 DNA reads TGTGCCAGCAGTTTAAGCGGTGGCGACGAGCAGTACTTC. Its translation: CASSLSGGDEQYF.

The chain employs TRBV4-1 and TRBJ1-1; D is unclear. This CDR3 has 17 residues. V gave up 2 bases and J gave up 5 bases, with 21 bases separating them. CDR1 is MGHRA and CDR2 is YSYEKL in the germline V gene. The CDR3 loop reads CASSQIPPVKGETEAFF. CDR3 coding DNA: TGCGCCAGCAGCCAAATCCCACCTGTAAAGGGAGAAACTGAAGCTTTCTTT.

Only a few counts were recorded for this clone. V gene TRBV28 combines with J gene TRBJ2-7; tentatively, D is TRBD2 (6 bases). Germline loops: CDR1 MDHEN, CDR2 SYDVKM. CDR3 size: 13 residues. Trimming cost V 6 bases and J 5 bases, with 14 bases left between them. CDR3 in DNA: TGTGCCAGCAGGGACGGGAGAACCGACGAGCAGTACTTC. Its translation: CASRDGRTDEQYF.

This rearrangement joins TRBV5-6 to TRBJ2-7, with D possibly matching TRBD1 (5 bases). The CDR3 is 13 residues long. Germline loops: CDR1 SGHDT, CDR2 YYEEEE. V lost 0 bases and J lost 3, with 7 bases in between. CDR3 nucleotide sequence: TGTGCCAGCAGCTTGGCAGGGAACTACGAGCAGTACTTC. This sequence encodes CASSLAGNYEQYF.

The V gene is TRBV6-6, the J gene TRBJ1-1; unclear D gene. Germline lookup yields CDR1 MNHNY and CDR2 SVGAGI (reference sequence). The CDR3 loop spans 14 amino acids. Trimming removed 2 bases from V and 5 bases from J, with 12 bases in between. CDR3 nucleotides: TGTGCCAGCAGTTACGCTCGTAGCAGGACTGAAGCTTTCTTT. It translates to CASSYARSRTEAFF.

CDR3 sequence (DNA): TGTGCCAGCCATCACGGGCAGCCGAGCTCCTACAATGAGCAGTTCTTC. It is translated as CASHHGQPSSYNEQFF. The chain recombines TRBV2 with TRBJ2-1; the D is unclear. The V end was cut by 8 bases, the J end by 0 bases, with 17 bases between. The CDR3 spans 16 residues. Germline CDR1 is SNHLY and CDR2 is FYNNEI.

The chain couples TRBV11-3 to TRBJ2-1; D gene uncertain. The germline V gene encodes CDR1 SGHNT and CDR2 YENEEA. V was pared by 1 base and J by 6 bases, with 7 bases between. The CDR3 covers 13 residues. CDR3 protein: CASSLGPLNEQFF. The CDR3 nucleotides read TGTGCCAGCAGCTTAGGGCCGCTCAATGAGCAGTTCTTC. Together with reference TRBV11-3 and TRBJ2-1, the CDR3 gives the full variable domain: EAGVVQSPRYKIIEKKQPVAFWCNPISGHNTLYWYLQNLGQGPELLIRYENEEAVDDSQLPKDRFSAERLKGVDSTLKIQPAELGDSAVYLCASSLGPLNEQFFGPGTRLTVL.

The chain uses TRBV5-4 and TRBJ2-5; 9 positions agree with TRBD1. In germline, CDR1 is SGHNT, CDR2 YYREEE (reference sequence). The CDR3 extends over 15 amino acids. The V segment lost 3 bases and the J segment 5 bases; nucleotides outside the gene matches: 8. The CDR3: CASSWGQGGLETQYF. In DNA form, the CDR3 reads TGTGCCAGCAGCTGGGGACAGGGAGGCTTGGAGACCCAGTACTTC.

The chain is built from TRBV4-3 and TRBJ1-4, with D possibly TRBD1 on 6 matching bases. Trimming cost V 0 bases and J 4 bases, with 12 bases left between them. This CDR3 contains 16 residues. The germline V gene encodes CDR1 LGHNA and CDR2 YSLEER. DNA of the CDR3: TGCGCCAGCAGCCAAGAAGTACAGGGCTTTAATGAAAAACTGTTTTTT. Amino acid sequence: CASSQEVQGFNEKLFF.

The rearrangement uses TRBV6-6 and TRBJ1-5; D is ambiguous. This CDR3 spans 16 amino acids. Trimming took off 8 bases at V and 0 bases at J, with 17 bases between the two ends. CDR1 is MNHNY and CDR2 is SVGAGI in the germline V gene (reference sequence). For the CDR3, the DNA is TGTGCCAGCCGATCGTCGACGGGGTATAGCAATCAGCCCCAGCATTTT. This codes for CASRSSTGYSNQPQHF.

The chain links TRBV6-5 to TRBJ1-2, with TRBD1 matching over 8 bases. The V gene's germline CDR1 is MNHEY and CDR2 SVGAGI. The J segment lost 7 bases and the V segment lost 6 bases, leaving 13 bases of the junction unmatched. The CDR3 is made up of 15 amino acids. CDR3 region: CASRGGGQGAIGYTF. The CDR3 region has the DNA TGTGCCAGCAGAGGAGGTGGGCAGGGGGCGATTGGCTACACCTTC.

J is TRBJ1-1 and V is TRBV5-4, with no clear D. The ends were cut back, 4 bases at V and 0 bases at J, with 16 bases in the middle. Germline V gene lookup returns CDR1 SGHNT and CDR2 YYREEE (reference sequence). The CDR3 runs 16 residues. In DNA form, the CDR3 reads TGTGCCAGCAGCCCAACCAAACAGAAAGTGAACACTGAAGCTTTCTTT. It translates to CASSPTKQKVNTEAFF.

V and J are TRBV11-3 and TRBJ2-2; D is unclear. CDR1 is SGHNT, CDR2 YENEEA, per germline. V lost 5 bases and J lost 4, with 8 bases in between. The CDR3 contains 13 residues. For the CDR3, the DNA is TGTGCCAGCAGCCCTGTGAGCACCGGGGAGCTGTTTTTT. Translating gives CASSPVSTGELFF. The full variable domain, in which reference TRBV11-3 and TRBJ2-2 provide the parts outside the CDR3, is EAGVVQSPRYKIIEKKQPVAFWCNPISGHNTLYWYLQNLGQGPELLIRYENEEAVDDSQLPKDRFSAERLKGVDSTLKIQPAELGDSAVYLCASSPVSTGELFFGEGSRLTVL.

The V and J genes are TRBV2 and TRBJ1-1; no firm D call. CDR3 length: 13 amino acids. Germline V gene lookup returns CDR1 SNHLY and CDR2 FYNNEI. Trimming shortened V by 2 bases and J by 4 bases, and 8 bases separated the two germline ends. The CDR3 region is CASSEHVGTEAFF. The DNA for the CDR3 is TGTGCCAGCAGTGAACATGTGGGCACTGAAGCTTTCTTT.

This chain uses TRBV20-1 with TRBJ2-7, with 9 nucleotides matching TRBD1. The CDR3 length is 11 residues. V was pared by 6 bases and J by 6 bases, with 3 bases of the junction left unmatched. Germline CDR1 DFQATT, CDR2 SNEGSKA (reference sequence). The CDR3 loop is CSATDRGEQYF. The CDR3 DNA sequence: TGCAGTGCCACGGACAGGGGCGAGCAGTACTTC.

The chain has TRBV27 and TRBJ1-2; no reliable D call. Between the trimmed V and J ends, which lost 6 bases and 3 bases, there was a span of 11 bases. Germline loops: CDR1 MNHEY, CDR2 SMNVEV (reference sequence). The CDR3 is 13 amino acids. For the CDR3, the DNA is TGTGCCAGCAGCCTTATAGCGGACTATGGCTACACCTTC. Translating gives CASSLIADYGYTF.

DNA for the CDR3: TGTGCCATCAGTGAGTCCAACCTCCCAGGCAACGAGCAGTTCTTC. This sequence encodes CAISESNLPGNEQFF. The genes are TRBV10-3 and TRBJ2-1; no firm D call. This CDR3 is 15 amino acids long. V was pared by 0 bases and J by 10 bases, with 16 bases between. CDR1 and CDR2 (germline): ENHRY, SYGVKD.

J is TRBJ1-4 and V is TRBV5-4; D possibly corresponds to TRBD1 (6 bases). Trimming removed 0 bases at V and 7 bases at J, with 10 bases between. The V gene's germline CDR1 is SGHNT and CDR2 YYREEE (reference sequence). The CDR3 runs to 14 residues. In DNA form, the CDR3 reads TGTGCCAGCAGCTTGGACAGGGCTAGTGAAAAACTGTTTTTT. This encodes CASSLDRASEKLFF. Complete variable domain (other parts from reference TRBV5-4 and TRBJ1-4): ETGVTQSPTHLIKTRGQQVTLRCSSQSGHNTVSWYQQALGQGPQFIFQYYREEENGRGNFPPRFSGLQFPNYSSELNVNALELDDSALYLCASSLDRASEKLFFGSGTQLSVL.

In nucleotides, the CDR3 is TGTGCGAGCGCCCCCCTGCAGGGGGCCCTTCAGCCCCAGCATTTT. As protein: CASAPLQGALQPQHF. The rearrangement joins TRBV6-1 to TRBJ1-5; 8 nucleotides agree with TRBD1. The CDR3 covers 15 residues. Germline CDR1 and CDR2: MNHNS and SASEGT.

The CDR3, as DNA: TGTGCCAGCAGCCCCCGACAGGGGGGGGACGAGCAGTACTTC. Amino acid sequence: CASSPRQGGDEQYF. The V call is TRBV9, the J call TRBJ2-7, with 9 bases lining up with TRBD1. The CDR3 is 14 amino acids. The J segment lost 5 bases and the V segment lost 4 bases, leaving 7 bases of the junction unmatched. The germline V gene has CDR1 SGDLS and CDR2 YYNGEE.

The genes are TRBV4-3 and TRBJ2-1; D is ambiguous. CDR3 length equals 14 residues. The germline gives CDR1 LGHNA, CDR2 YSLEER. V gave up 0 bases and J gave up 9 bases, with 12 bases separating them. CDR3 bases: TGCGCCAGCAGCCAAGATAACCTGCCTGGTGAGCAGTTCTTC. This gives the protein CASSQDNLPGEQFF.